These 2 T cell receptor beta chains originate from one sample sequenced in a study of T cell responses to AZD1222 COVID-19 vaccine. Measured with immunoSEQ multiplex PCR; TCRdb has only the in-frame clones, and not every one. This table holds some 130,000 clones, under 95% found once. Sequencing used peripheral blood, obtained on day 0 of AZD1222 vaccination. These receptors were collected from an adult in good health.

This sequence joins TRBV11-3 and TRBJ2-2; no reliable D call. V dropped 1 base and J dropped 6 bases, with 3 bases sitting between them. CDR1 is SGHNT and CDR2 is YENEEA in the germline V gene. This CDR3 spans 12 amino acids. DNA for the CDR3: TGTGCCAGCAGCTTAGGTTCCGGGGAGCTGTTTTTT. Translation gives CASSLGSGELFF. Supplemented by reference TRBV11-3 and TRBJ2-2, the full variable domain reads EAGVVQSPRYKIIEKKQPVAFWCNPISGHNTLYWYLQNLGQGPELLIRYENEEAVDDSQLPKDRFSAERLKGVDSTLKIQPAELGDSAVYLCASSLGSGELFFGEGSRLTVL.

Here the CDR3 reads CASRSTGLYGYTF. The CDR3 nucleotides are TGCGCCAGCAGGTCGACAGGGCTCTATGGCTACACCTTC. The chain has TRBV5-1 and TRBJ1-2; 7 nucleotides agree with TRBD1. V shed 5 bases, J shed 4 bases, and the junction held 5 bases outside the gene matches. Germline CDR1 SGHRS, CDR2 YFSETQ. CDR3 length equals 13 residues.